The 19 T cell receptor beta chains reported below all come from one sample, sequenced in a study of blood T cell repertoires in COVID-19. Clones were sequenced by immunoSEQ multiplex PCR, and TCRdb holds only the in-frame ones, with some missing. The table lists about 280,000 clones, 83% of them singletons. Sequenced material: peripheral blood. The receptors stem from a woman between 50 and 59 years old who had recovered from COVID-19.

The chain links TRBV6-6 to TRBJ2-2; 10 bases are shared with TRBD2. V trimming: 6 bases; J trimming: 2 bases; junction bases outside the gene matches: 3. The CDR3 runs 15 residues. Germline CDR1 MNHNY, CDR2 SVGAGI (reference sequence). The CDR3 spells CASRRTSGNTGELFF. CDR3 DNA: TGTGCCAGCAGGCGGACTAGCGGAAACACCGGGGAGCTGTTTTTT.

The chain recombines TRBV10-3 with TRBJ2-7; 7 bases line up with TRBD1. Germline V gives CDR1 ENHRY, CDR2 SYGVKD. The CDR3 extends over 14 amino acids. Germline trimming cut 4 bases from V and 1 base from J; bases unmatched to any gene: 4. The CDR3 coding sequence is TGTGCCATCAGTGGAAAACAGGGGTCCTACGAGCAGTACTTC. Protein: CAISGKQGSYEQYF.

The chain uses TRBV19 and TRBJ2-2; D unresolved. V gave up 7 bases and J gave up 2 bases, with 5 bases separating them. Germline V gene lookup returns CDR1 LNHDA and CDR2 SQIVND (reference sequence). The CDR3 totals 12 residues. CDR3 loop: CASTSNTGELFF. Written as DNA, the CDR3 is TGTGCCAGTACCTCTAACACCGGGGAGCTGTTTTTT.

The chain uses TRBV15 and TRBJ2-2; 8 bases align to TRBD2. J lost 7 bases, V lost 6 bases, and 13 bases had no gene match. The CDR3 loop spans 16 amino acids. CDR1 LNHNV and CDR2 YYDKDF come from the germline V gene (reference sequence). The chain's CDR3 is CATRREAGARGGELFF. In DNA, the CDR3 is TGTGCCACCAGGAGGGAAGCGGGAGCCCGGGGCGGGGAGCTGTTTTTT.

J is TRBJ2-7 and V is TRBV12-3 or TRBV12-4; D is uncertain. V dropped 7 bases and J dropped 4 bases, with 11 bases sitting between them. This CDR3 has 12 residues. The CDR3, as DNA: TGTGCCAGCACCCGAATCGGGTACGAGCAGTACTTC. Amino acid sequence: CASTRIGYEQYF.

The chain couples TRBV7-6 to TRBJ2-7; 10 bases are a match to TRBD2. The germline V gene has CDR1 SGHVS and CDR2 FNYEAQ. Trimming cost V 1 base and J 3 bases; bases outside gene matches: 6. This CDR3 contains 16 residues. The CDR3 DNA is TGTGCCAGCAGCTTAGTTTCTAGCGGGAGTGGCTACGAGCAGTACTTC. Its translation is CASSLVSSGSGYEQYF.

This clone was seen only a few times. The CDR3 DNA is TGCGCCAGCAGCGGGCAGGGGCCGTTCGATGAGCAGTTCTTC. This translates into CASSGQGPFDEQFF. The chain couples TRBV5-1 to TRBJ2-1; TRBD1 might be the D (6 bases). This CDR3 is 14 amino acids long. V lost 4 bases to trimming and J lost 8 bases, with 16 bases between them. Germline-derived CDR1 and CDR2 are SGHRS and YFSETQ.

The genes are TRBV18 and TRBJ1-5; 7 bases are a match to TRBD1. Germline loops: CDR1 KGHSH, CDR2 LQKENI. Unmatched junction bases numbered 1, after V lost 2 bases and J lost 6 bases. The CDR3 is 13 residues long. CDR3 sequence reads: CASSPGDSQPQHF. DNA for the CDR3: TGTGCCAGCTCACCAGGGGACAGTCAGCCCCAGCATTTT.

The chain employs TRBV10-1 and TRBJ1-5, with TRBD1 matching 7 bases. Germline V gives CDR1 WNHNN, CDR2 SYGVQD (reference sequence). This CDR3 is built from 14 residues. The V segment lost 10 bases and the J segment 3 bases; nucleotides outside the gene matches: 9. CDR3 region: CATPDRQVNQPQHF. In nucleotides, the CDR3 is TGCGCCACCCCGGACAGGCAGGTCAATCAGCCCCAGCATTTT.

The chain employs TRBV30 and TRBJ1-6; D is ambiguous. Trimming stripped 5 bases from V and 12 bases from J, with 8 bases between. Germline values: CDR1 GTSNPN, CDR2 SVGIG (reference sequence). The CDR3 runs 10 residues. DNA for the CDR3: TGTGCCTGGGGCCCCCTACCCCTCCACTTT. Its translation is CAWGPLPLHF.

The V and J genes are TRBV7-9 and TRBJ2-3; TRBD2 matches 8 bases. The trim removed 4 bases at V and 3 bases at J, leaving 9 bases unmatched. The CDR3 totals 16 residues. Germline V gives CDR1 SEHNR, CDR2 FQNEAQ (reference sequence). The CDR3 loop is CASSSGTSGPTDTQYF. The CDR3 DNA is TGTGCCAGCAGCTCGGGTACTAGCGGACCGACAGATACGCAGTATTTT.

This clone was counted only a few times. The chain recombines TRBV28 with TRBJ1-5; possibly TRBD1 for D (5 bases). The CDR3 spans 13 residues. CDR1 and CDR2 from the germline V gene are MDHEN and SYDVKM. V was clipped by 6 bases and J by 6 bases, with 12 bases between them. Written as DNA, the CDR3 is TGTGCCAGCAGCATACAGGTGGGTCAGCCCCAGCATTTT. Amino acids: CASSIQVGQPQHF.

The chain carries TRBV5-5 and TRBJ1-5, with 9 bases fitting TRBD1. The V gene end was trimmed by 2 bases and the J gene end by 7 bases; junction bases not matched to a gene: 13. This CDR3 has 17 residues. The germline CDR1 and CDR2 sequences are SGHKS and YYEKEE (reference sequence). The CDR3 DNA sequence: TGTGCCAGCAGCTTAGGGAGCCCGCGACAGGGGGTCCAGCCCCAGCATTTT. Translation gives CASSLGSPRQGVQPQHF.

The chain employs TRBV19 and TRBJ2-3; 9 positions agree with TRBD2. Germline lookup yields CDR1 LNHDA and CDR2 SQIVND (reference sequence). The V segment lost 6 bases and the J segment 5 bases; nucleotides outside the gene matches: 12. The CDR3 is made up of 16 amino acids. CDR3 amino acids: CASSPRVAGARDTQYF. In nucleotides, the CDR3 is TGTGCCAGTAGCCCCCGGGTAGCGGGGGCACGAGATACGCAGTATTTT.

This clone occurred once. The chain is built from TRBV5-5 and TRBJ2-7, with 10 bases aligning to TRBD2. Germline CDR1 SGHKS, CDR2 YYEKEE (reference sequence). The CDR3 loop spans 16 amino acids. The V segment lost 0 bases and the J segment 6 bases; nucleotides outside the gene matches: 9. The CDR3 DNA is TGTGCCAGCAGCTTGGCTCGGGGACTAGCGTTGGGCGAGCAGTACTTC. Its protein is CASSLARGLALGEQYF.

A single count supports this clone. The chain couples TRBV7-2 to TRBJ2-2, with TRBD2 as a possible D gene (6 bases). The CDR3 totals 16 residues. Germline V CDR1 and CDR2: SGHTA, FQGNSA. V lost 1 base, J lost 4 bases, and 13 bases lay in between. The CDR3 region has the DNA TGTGCCAGCAGCTTAGACTTCCGGAGGGGCACCGGGGAGCTGTTTTTT. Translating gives CASSLDFRRGTGELFF. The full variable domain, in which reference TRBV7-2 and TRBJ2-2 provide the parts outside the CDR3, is GAGVSQSPSNKVTEKGKDVELRCDPISGHTALYWYRQSLGQGLEFLIYFQGNSAPDKSGLPSDRFSAERTGGSVSTLTIQRTQQEDSAVYLCASSLDFRRGTGELFFGEGSRLTVL.

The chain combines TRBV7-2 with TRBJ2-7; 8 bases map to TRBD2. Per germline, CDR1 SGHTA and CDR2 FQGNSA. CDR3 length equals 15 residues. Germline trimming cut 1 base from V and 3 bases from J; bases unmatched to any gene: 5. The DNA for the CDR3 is TGTGCCAGCAGCTTAGGTGGGACTAGTATCTACGAGCAGTACTTC. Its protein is CASSLGGTSIYEQYF.

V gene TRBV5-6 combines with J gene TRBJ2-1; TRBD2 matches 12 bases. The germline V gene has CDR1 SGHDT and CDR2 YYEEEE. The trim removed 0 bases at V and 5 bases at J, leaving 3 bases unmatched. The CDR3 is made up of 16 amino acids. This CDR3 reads CASSLARLAGDNEQFF. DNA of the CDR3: TGTGCCAGCAGCTTGGCGCGACTAGCGGGAGACAATGAGCAGTTCTTC.

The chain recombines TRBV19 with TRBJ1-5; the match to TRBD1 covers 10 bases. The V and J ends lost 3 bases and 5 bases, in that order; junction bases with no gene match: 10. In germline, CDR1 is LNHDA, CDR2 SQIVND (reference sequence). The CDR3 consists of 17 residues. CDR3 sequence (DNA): TGTGCCAGTAGTATTACGAACTCGGACAGGGGGTATCAGCCCCAGCATTTT. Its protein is CASSITNSDRGYQPQHF.